This entry features one T cell receptor beta chain sequence. Antigen: not known. Other DNA sequences within the sample encode an identical CDR3. The data are from a study of shared clonotypes between healthy human individuals. Points from the study as a whole: Some naive CD4 clonotypes, 4.5% to 5.5%, turned up in common across several donors. Expectations were that clonotype sharing among donors would be affected by sequencing depth.

Germline CDR1 is SGHRS and CDR2 is YFSETQ. The V and J ends lost 3 bases and 0 bases, in that order; junction bases with no gene match: 1. This CDR3 is 15 amino acids long. Assay execution took place at the deep level. In the original processing: Filtering differed for immunoSEQ, which gave only junction sequences without quality scores. The data were produced by immunoSEQ multiplex PCR, yet TCRdb's version contains in-frame clones alone and is incomplete. The V and J calls and clone size come from that table; D and trimming were worked out from the DNA. The data contain 2 million to 2.5 million clones, 93% of them singletons.

Sequencing used naive CD4+ T cells from PBMCs. The subset was: CD45RA+ positively selected. The sequence was obtained from a man aged 18 to 29 in good health. Some clones in this sample may be carry-over from other donors' samples. The chain links TRBV5-1 to TRBJ2-2; 8 nucleotides match TRBD1. The CDR3 sequence: CASSSTGANTGELFF. The CDR3 DNA is TGCGCCAGCAGCTCGACAGGGGCGAACACCGGGGAGCTGTTTTTT.